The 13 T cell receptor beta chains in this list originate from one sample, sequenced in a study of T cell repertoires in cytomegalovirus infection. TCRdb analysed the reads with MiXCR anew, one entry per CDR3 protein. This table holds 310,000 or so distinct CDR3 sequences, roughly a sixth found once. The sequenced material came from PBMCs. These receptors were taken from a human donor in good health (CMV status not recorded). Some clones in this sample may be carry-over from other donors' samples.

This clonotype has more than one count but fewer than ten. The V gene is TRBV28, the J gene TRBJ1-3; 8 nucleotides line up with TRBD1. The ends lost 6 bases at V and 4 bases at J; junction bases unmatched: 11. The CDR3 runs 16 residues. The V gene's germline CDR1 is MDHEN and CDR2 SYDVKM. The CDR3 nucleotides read TGTGCCAGCAGCCCCCCCCAGGGGGCGGGAGGAAACACCATATATTTT. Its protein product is CASSPPQGAGGNTIYF.

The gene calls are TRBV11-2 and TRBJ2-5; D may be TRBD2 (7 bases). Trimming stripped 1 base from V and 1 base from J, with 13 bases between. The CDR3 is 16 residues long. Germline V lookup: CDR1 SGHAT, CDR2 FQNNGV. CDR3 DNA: TGTGCCAGCAGCTTAGGGCCCCGGGGGGCCCAAGAGACCCAGTACTTC. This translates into CASSLGPRGAQETQYF.

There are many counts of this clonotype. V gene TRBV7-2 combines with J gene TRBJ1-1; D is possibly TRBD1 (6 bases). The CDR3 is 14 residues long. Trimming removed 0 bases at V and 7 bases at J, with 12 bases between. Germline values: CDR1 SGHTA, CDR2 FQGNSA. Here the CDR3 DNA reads TGTGCCAGCAGCTTAGCGGGGGGCAGGAGTGAAGCTTTCTTT. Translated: CASSLAGGRSEAFF.

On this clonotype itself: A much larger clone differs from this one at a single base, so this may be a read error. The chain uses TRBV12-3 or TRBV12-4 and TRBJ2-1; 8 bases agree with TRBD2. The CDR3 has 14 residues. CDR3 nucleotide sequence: TGTGTCAGCTCCCGGACTAGCAGCGGCGATGAGCAGTTCTTC. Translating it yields CVSSRTSSGDEQFF.

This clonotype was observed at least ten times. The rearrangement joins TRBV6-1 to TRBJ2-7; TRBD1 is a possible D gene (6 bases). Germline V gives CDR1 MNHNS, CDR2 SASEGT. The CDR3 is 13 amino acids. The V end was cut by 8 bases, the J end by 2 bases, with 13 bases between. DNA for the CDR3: TGTGCCAGCTCGGGACATGGACCCTACGAGCAGTACTTC. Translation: CASSGHGPYEQYF.

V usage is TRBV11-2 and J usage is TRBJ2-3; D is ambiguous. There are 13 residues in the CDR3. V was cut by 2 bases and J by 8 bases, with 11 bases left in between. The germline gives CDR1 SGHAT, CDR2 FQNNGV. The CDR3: CASSLSLSGTQYF. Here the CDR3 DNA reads TGTGCCAGCAGCTTATCCTTGTCAGGTACGCAGTATTTT.

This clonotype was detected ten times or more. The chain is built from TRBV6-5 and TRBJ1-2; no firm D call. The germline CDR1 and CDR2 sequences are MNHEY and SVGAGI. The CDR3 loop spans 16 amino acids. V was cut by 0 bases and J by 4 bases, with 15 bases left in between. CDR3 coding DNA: TGTGCCAGCAGTTACTCGTCCGTCGGGCGGTCCTATGGCTACACCTTC. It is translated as CASSYSSVGRSYGYTF.

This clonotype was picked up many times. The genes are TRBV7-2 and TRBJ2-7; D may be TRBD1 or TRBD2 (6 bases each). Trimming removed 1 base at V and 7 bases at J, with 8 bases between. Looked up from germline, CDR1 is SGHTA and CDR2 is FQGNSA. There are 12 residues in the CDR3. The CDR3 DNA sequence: TGTGCCAGCAGCTTAGGAGGGGGGGAGCAGTACTTC. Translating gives CASSLGGGEQYF.

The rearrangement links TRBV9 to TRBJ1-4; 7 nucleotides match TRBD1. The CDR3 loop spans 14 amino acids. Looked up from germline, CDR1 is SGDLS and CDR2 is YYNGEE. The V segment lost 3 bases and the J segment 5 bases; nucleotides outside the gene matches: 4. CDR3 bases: TGTGCCAGCAGCGGAGACAGGGACAATGAAAAACTGTTTTTT. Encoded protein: CASSGDRDNEKLFF.

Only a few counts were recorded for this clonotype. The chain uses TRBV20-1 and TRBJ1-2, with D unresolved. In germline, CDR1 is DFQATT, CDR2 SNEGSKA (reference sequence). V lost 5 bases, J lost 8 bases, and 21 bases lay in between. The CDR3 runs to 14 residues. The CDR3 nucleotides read TGCAGTGCTCTTGGAGGAGGGCCTCGAGAGGGCTACACCTTC. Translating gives CSALGGGPREGYTF.

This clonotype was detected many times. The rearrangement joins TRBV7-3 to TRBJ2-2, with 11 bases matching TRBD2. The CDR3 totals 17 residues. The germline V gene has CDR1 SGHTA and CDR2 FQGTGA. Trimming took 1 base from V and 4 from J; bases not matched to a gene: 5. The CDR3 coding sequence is TGTGCCAGCAGCTTAAACCTAGCGGGGGGCCTCACCGGGGAGCTGTTTTTT. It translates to CASSLNLAGGLTGELFF.

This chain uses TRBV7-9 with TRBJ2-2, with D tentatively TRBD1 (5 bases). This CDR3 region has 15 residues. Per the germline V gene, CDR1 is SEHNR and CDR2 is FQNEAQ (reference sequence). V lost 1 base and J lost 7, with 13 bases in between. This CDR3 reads CASSLEPGNDGELFF. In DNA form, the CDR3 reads TGTGCCAGCAGCTTAGAACCAGGGAATGACGGGGAGCTGTTTTTT. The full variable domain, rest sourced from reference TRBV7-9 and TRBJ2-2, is DTGVSQNPRHKITKRGQNVTFRCDPISEHNRLYWYRQTLGQGPEFLTYFQNEAQLEKSRLLSDRFSAERPKGSFSTLEIQRTEQGDSAMYLCASSLEPGNDGELFFGEGSRLTVL.

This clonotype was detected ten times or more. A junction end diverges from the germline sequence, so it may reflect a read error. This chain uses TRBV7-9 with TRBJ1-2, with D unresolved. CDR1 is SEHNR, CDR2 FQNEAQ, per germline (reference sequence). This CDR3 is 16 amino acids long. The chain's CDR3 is CASNLVSGLPHYGYTF. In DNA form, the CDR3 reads TGTGCCAGCAACTTAGTTTCGGGTCTCCCCCACTATGGCTACACCTTC.